This T cell receptor (beta chain) derives from a study of T cell responses to AZD1222 COVID-19 vaccine. General study findings and limits: Unmutated regions of variants are reportedly targeted by nearly half of spike-specific TCRs. Across the whole spike, CD4 TCRs peaked at regions 160-218 and 743-854. The donor group comprised mostly white British people and more females; the analysis possibly underestimated clonal diversity. Repertoire collection took place solely once the T cell response had peaked.

Clones were sequenced by immunoSEQ multiplex PCR, and TCRdb holds only the in-frame ones, with some missing. The sample lists some 120,000 clones, around 91% occurring once. As regards this clone: What it binds is not known.

The CDR3 extends over 16 amino acids. After removal of 4 bases from V and 5 bases from J, the junction contained 8 bases not matched to a gene. Germline lookup yields CDR1 SNHLY and CDR2 FYNNEI. The sequencing here drew on peripheral blood, taken on day 0 of MenACWY control vaccination. The sequence was collected from an adult in good health. The J gene is TRBJ2-2, the V gene TRBV2, with TRBD1 identical over 9 bases. This CDR3 reads CASSAGTGMWTGELFF. The CDR3 DNA reads TGTGCCAGCAGTGCCGGGACAGGGATGTGGACCGGGGAGCTGTTTTTT.